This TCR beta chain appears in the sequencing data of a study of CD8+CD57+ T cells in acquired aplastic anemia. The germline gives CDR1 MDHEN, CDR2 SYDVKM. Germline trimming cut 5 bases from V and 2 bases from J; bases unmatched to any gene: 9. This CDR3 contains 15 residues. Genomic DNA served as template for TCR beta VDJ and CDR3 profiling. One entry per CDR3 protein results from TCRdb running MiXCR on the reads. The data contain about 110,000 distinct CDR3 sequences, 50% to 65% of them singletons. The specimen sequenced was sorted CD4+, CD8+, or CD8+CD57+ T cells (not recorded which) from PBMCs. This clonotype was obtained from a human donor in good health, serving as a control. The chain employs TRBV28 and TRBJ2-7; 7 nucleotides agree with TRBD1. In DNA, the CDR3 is TGTGCCAGCAGTCTATCGGACAGGTCGACCTACGAGCAGTACTTC. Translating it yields CASSLSDRSTYEQYF.